Listed below are T cell receptor beta chains from one sample, sequenced in a study of cytomegalovirus exposure and HLA in healthy donors. Data came from immunoSEQ multiplex PCR; TCRdb stores just in-frame clones and leaves some out. Among 200,000 or so clones listed, roughly 84% were seen once. Sequences were obtained from PBMCs. These TCRs come from a man younger than 35 in good health and CMV-seropositive. Each CDR3 is given with its conserved first and last residue. D genes are given only for firm matches. Expanded clones get a size class; other rows say once, few or many, or leave the size out.

-,once,TRBJ2-1,TRBV9,CASSVASQGGEQFF,TGTGCCAGCAGCGTGGCTAGCCAGGGGGGTGAGCAGTTCTTC
TRBD1,-,TRBJ1-2,TRBV4-1,CASSLLPGQGDGYTF,TGCGCCAGCAGCCTTCTCCCGGGACAGGGCGATGGCTACACCTTC
-,-,TRBJ2-6,TRBV13,CASSWYWTADETGANVLTF,TGTGCCAGCAGCTGGTATTGGACAGCCGATGAAACTGGGGCCAACGTCCTGACTTTC
-,-,TRBJ2-7,TRBV7-3,CASSSWAGWEQYF,TGTGCCAGCAGCTCGTGGGCTGGTTGGGAGCAGTACTTC
-,-,TRBJ2-5,TRBV27,CASSPRRGGETQYF,TGTGCCAGCAGTCCTAGGAGGGGTGGGGAGACCCAGTACTTC
-,-,TRBJ2-7,TRBV5-6,CASTPPGLSYEQYF,TGTGCCAGCACCCCTCCGGGACTCTCCTACGAGCAGTACTTC
TRBD1,-,TRBJ1-1,TRBV13,CASSLRQGWTEAFF,TGTGCCAGCAGCCTCCGACAGGGTTGGACTGAAGCTTTCTTT
-,once,TRBJ2-1,TRBV28,CASSGPTGTYNEQFF,TGTGCCAGCAGCGGTCCGACAGGAACCTACAATGAGCAGTTCTTC
TRBD1,once,TRBJ1-2,TRBV28,CASRTQGEGYGYTF,TGTGCCAGCAGAACGCAGGGGGAAGGCTATGGCTACACCTTC
-,-,TRBJ2-7,TRBV28,CASSFQNYEQYF,TGTGCCAGCAGTTTTCAGAACTACGAGCAGTACTTC
TRBD2,-,TRBJ2-1,TRBV29-1,CSVWGGNEQFF,TGCAGCGTTTGGGGGGGAAATGAGCAGTTCTTC
TRBD1,-,TRBJ2-7,TRBV5-1,CASSLQGANDNEQYF,TGCGCCAGCAGCTTACAGGGGGCGAACGACAACGAGCAGTACTTC
-,-,TRBJ2-7,TRBV9,CASSVAAEGEQYF,TGTGCCAGCAGCGTAGCGGCAGAGGGCGAGCAGTACTTC
-,-,TRBJ2-5,TRBV11-3,CASSISGLPETQYF,TGTGCCAGCAGCATTTCGGGACTCCCGGAGACCCAGTACTTC
TRBD2,-,TRBJ2-3,TRBV9,CASSVARGGADTQYF,TGTGCCAGCAGCGTAGCTCGGGGGGGGGCAGATACGCAGTATTTT
TRBD1,-,TRBJ2-7,TRBV30,CAWSVTGVNYEQYF,TGTGCCTGGAGTGTAACAGGGGTAAACTACGAGCAGTACTTC
TRBD2,-,TRBJ2-5,TRBV7-3,CASSAGLAGGETQYF,TGTGCCAGCAGCGCCGGACTAGCGGGAGGAGAGACCCAGTACTTC
-,-,TRBJ1-1,TRBV30,CAWRNRDSGGEAFF,TGTGCCTGGAGAAACAGGGATTCCGGAGGTGAAGCTTTCTTT
-,-,TRBJ1-2,TRBV21-1,CAIDAGGNLGYTF,TGTGCCATCGACGCAGGGGGCAATCTAGGCTACACCTTC
TRBD2,-,TRBJ2-3,TRBV10-2,CASSEVLAGHTQYF,TGCGCCAGCAGTGAAGTCCTAGCGGGACATACGCAGTATTTT
-,-,TRBJ2-7,TRBV19,CASSITGSSTYEQYF,TGTGCCAGTAGTATAACAGGATCAAGTACCTACGAGCAGTACTTC